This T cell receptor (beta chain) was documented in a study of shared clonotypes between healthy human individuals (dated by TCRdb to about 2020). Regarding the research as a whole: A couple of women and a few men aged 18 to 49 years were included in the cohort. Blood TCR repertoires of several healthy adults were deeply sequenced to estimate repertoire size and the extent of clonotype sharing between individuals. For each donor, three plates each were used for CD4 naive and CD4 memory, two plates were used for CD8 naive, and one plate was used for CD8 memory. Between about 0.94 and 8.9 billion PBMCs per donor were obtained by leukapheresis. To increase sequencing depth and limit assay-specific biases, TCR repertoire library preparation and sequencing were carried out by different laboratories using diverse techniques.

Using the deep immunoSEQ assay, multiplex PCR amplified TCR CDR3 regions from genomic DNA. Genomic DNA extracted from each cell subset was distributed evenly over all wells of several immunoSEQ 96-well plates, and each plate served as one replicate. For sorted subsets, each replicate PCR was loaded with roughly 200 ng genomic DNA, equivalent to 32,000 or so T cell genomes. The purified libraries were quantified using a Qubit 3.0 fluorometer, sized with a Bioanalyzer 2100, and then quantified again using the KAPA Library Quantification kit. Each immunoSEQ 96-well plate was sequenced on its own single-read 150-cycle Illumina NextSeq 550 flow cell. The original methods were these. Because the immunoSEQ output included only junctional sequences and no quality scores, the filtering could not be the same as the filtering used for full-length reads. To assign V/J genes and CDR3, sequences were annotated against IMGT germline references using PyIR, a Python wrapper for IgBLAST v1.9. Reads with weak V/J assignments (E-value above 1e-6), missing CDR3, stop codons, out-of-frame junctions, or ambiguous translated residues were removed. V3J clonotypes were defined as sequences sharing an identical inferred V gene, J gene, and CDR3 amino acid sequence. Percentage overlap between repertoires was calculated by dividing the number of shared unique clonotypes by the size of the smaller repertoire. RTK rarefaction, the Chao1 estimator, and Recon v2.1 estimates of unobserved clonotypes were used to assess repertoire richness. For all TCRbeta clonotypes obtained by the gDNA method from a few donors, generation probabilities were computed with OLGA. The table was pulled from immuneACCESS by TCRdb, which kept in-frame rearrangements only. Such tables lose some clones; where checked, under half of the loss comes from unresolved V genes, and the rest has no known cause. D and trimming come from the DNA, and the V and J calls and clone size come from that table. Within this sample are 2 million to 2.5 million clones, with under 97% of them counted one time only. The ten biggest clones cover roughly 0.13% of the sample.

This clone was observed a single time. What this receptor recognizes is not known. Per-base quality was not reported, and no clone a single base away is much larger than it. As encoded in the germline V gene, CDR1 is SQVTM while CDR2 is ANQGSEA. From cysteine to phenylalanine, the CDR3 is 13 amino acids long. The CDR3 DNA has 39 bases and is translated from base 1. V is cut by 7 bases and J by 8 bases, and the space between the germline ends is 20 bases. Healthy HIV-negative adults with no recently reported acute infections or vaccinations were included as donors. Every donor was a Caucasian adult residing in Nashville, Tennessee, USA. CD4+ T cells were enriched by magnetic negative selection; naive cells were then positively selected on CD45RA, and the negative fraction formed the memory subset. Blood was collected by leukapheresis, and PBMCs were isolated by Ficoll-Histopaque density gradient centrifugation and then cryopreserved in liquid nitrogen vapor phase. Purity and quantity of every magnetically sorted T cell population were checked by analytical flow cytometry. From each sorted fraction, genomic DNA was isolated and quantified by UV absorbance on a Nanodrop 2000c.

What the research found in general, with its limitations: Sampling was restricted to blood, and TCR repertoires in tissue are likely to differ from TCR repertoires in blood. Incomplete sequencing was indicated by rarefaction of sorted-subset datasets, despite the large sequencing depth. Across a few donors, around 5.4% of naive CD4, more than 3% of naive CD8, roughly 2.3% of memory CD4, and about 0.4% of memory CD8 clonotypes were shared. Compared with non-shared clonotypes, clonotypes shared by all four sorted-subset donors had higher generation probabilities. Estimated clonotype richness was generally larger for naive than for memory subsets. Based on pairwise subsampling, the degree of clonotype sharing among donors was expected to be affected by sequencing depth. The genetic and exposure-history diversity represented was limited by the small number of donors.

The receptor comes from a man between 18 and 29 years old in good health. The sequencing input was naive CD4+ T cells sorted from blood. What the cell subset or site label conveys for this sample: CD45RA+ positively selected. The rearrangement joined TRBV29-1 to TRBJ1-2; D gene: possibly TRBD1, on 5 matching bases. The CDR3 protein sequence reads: CSAPKAGRLGYTF. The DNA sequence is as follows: TGCAGCGCTCCGAAGGCGGGGCGATTGGGCTACACCTTC.